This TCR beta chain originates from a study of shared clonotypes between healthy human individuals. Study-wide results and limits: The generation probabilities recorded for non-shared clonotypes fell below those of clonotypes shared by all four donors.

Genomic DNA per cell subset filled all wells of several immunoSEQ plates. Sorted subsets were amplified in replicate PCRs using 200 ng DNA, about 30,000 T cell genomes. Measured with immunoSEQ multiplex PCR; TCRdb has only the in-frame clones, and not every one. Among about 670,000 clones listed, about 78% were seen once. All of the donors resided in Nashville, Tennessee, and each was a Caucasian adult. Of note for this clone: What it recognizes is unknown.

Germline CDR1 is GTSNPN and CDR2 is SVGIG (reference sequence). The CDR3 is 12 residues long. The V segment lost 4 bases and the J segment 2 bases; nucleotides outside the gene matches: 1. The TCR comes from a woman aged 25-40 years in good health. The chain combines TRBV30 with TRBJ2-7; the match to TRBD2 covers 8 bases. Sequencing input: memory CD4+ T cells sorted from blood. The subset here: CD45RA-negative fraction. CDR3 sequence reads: CAWTGGAYEQYF. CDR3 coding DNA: TGTGCCTGGACGGGGGGGGCCTACGAGCAGTACTTC.